This is a list of T cell receptor beta chains from one sample in a study of CD8+ T cells in alopecia areata. The data were produced by immunoSEQ multiplex PCR, yet TCRdb's version contains in-frame clones alone and is incomplete. This sample has 35,000 to 45,000 clones, with around 90% found just once. The input for sequencing was CD8+ T cells sorted from blood, taken at week 24, from a patient treated with tofacitinib. The receptors were sampled from a human donor with alopecia areata. Both conserved end residues are part of each CDR3. The order of the fields is CDR3 DNA, CDR3 protein, D gene, V gene, J gene. D genes are given only for firm matches.

CDR3nt: TGTGCCAGCAGCTTAGGGGGACTAGCCTACGAGCAGTACTTC; CDR3aa: CASSLGGLAYEQYF; d_gene: TRBD2; v_gene: TRBV7-9; j_gene: TRBJ2-7
CDR3nt: TGTGCCAGCACCAACCGGGGAGATAATAGCAATCAGCCCCAGCATTTT; CDR3aa: CASTNRGDNSNQPQHF; d_gene: .; v_gene: TRBV21-1; j_gene: TRBJ1-5
CDR3nt: TGCAGCGTCCAGGGACAGGGAGTCTACGAGCAGTACTTC; CDR3aa: CSVQGQGVYEQYF; d_gene: TRBD1; v_gene: TRBV29-1; j_gene: TRBJ2-7
CDR3nt: TGTGCCAGCAGCCCCCCCGATTCCTACGAGCAGTACTTC; CDR3aa: CASSPPDSYEQYF; d_gene: .; v_gene: TRBV7-9; j_gene: TRBJ2-7
CDR3nt: TGTGCCAGCAGCTTAGCGGCTTCTAGCCCGAGCTCCTACAATGAGCAGTTCTTC; CDR3aa: CASSLAASSPSSYNEQFF; d_gene: .; v_gene: TRBV11-2; j_gene: TRBJ2-1
CDR3nt: TGTGCCAGCAGTCACTCCCCGGACAGTGCCTACGAGCAGTACTTC; CDR3aa: CASSHSPDSAYEQYF; d_gene: .; v_gene: TRBV6-5; j_gene: TRBJ2-7
CDR3nt: TGCGCCAGCAGCCACAGGAACACCGGGGAGCTGTTTTTT; CDR3aa: CASSHRNTGELFF; d_gene: .; v_gene: TRBV4-1; j_gene: TRBJ2-2
CDR3nt: TGTGCCAGCAGCTTACTGACCATCCCCGGCGGGGGGGCAGGTGAGCAGTTCTTC; CDR3aa: CASSLLTIPGGGAGEQFF; d_gene: TRBD2; v_gene: TRBV7-9; j_gene: TRBJ2-1
CDR3nt: TGCGCCAGCAGCCATTCCGGGACAGGGGTATACAATGAGCAGTTCTTC; CDR3aa: CASSHSGTGVYNEQFF; d_gene: TRBD1; v_gene: TRBV4-3; j_gene: TRBJ2-1
CDR3nt: TGTGCCAGCAGTTTATACGACGGGAACACTGAAGCTTTCTTT; CDR3aa: CASSLYDGNTEAFF; d_gene: .; v_gene: TRBV27; j_gene: TRBJ1-1